Listed below are T cell receptor beta chains from one sample, sequenced in a study of patients and donors after allogeneic stem cell transplantation. Each CDR3 protein is one row after TCRdb ran MiXCR on the RT-PCR reads. The sample lists roughly 200,000 distinct CDR3 sequences, about 40% occurring once. Sequenced material: blood, either unsorted or a sorted T cell fraction (not recorded which). The receptors here all came from a human donor who was either an allogeneic HSCT recipient or a stem cell or donor lymphocyte infusion donor (not recorded which). It is not recorded whose cells these are; they may come from a transplant donor. The CDR3 runs from the conserved cysteine through the conserved F or W. The D gene is left open where the match is weak. Part of the rows lack a size; the others show once, few, many or a class for expanded clones.

j_call d_call clone_size v_call cdr3_nt cdr3_aa
TRBJ1-2 - few TRBV2 TGTGCCAGCAGTGAGCGACAGGCGGGCTACACCTTC CASSERQAGYTF
TRBJ1-1 TRBD1 - TRBV6-2/TRBV6-3 TGTGCCAGCAGGTACGGCACCAGGGGGCAGATTGAAGCTTTCTTT CASRYGTRGQIEAFF
TRBJ1-1 - few TRBV28 TGTGCCAGCATGAGAGTGAACACTGAAGCTTTCTTT CASMRVNTEAFF
TRBJ2-1 - - TRBV6-2/TRBV6-3 TGTGCCAGCAGTAGTTGGAGGGTCGTAAAAAATGAGCAGTTCTTC CASSSWRVVKNEQFF
TRBJ2-3 - - TRBV12-3/TRBV12-4 TGTGCCAGCAGGCCGGGACGGAGCACAGATACGCAGTATTTT CASRPGRSTDTQYF
TRBJ1-4 - - TRBV29-1 TGCAGCGTTGAAGCTACCGACAGCTCCAATGAAAAACTGTTTTTT CSVEATDSSNEKLFF
TRBJ2-7 - few TRBV7-9 TGTGCCAGCAGCTGGGACATTTCCTACGAGCAGTACTTC CASSWDISYEQYF
TRBJ2-1 - - TRBV6-5 TGTGCCAGCAGCTCAATCGTCGCGAGCTCCTACAATGAGCAGTTCTTC CASSSIVASSYNEQFF
TRBJ1-1 - - TRBV7-6 TGTGCCAGCAGCTTAAGCGGACGGATGAACACTGAAGCTTTCTTT CASSLSGRMNTEAFF
TRBJ1-3 - - TRBV27 TGTGCCGGCAGTCCCTCCTGGACCCCAACCTCTGGAAACACCATATATTTT CAGSPSWTPTSGNTIYF
TRBJ1-1 - few TRBV6-1 TGTGCCAGCGCTTGGGGGCGGGATGAAGCTTTCTTT CASAWGRDEAFF
TRBJ2-7 - - TRBV5-1 TGCGCCAGCAGCAGTTCAGCCTACGAGCAGTACTTC CASSSSAYEQYF
TRBJ2-5 - - TRBV19 TGTGCCAGTAGCGCTAAACGAGGTTCAATCTCGGAGACCCAGTACTTC CASSAKRGSISETQYF
TRBJ2-7 - - TRBV4-2 TGTGCCAGCAGCCAAGATGGGATAGCTGCCGAGCAGTACTTC CASSQDGIAAEQYF
TRBJ2-5 - - TRBV6-5 TGTGCCAGCAGTTACCGAGCGCGAGAGACCCAGTACTTC CASSYRARETQYF
TRBJ2-7 - once TRBV12-3/TRBV12-4 TGTGCCAGCAGTTTAGGAAAGGTGGTGGGACTCTACGAGCAGTACTTC CASSLGKVVGLYEQYF
TRBJ2-1 - - TRBV11-2 TGTGCCAGCAGCTTAGACGGCCTAAGGGGCTCCTACAATGAGCAGTTCTTC CASSLDGLRGSYNEQFF
TRBJ2-5 TRBD1 - TRBV12-3/TRBV12-4 TGTGCCAGCAGTTTTCGGCCCGGGACAGGATCCCAAGAGACCCAGTACTTC CASSFRPGTGSQETQYF
TRBJ2-5 TRBD2 - TRBV4-3 TGCGCCAGCAGCCAAGTCATAGCACCAGGACTAGTCTTCGAAGAGACCCAGTACTTC CASSQVIAPGLVFEETQYF
TRBJ2-5 - - TRBV28 TGTGCCAGCAGTTTATTTGGAGCGGACCAAGAGACCCAGTACTTC CASSLFGADQETQYF
TRBJ1-3 TRBD1 - TRBV7-8 TGTGCCAGCAGACCGGACAGGGTTGATACGTACACCATATATTTT CASRPDRVDTYTIYF
TRBJ2-7 - - TRBV5-1 TGCGCCAGCAGCGGGGGACGGAATTCATACGAGCAGTACTTC CASSGGRNSYEQYF
TRBJ1-2 - few TRBV4-3 TGCGCCAGCAGCCATGGGGGGAGGGACTATGGCTACACCTTC CASSHGGRDYGYTF
TRBJ2-3 - - TRBV30 TGTGCCTGGAGTGTAGCTAGCGGCACAGATACGCAGTATTTT CAWSVASGTDTQYF
TRBJ1-1 - - TRBV12-5 TGTGCTAGTGGCCTGGACAGCCTCAGGGATGAAGCTTTCTTT CASGLDSLRDEAFF
TRBJ2-1 - - TRBV6-6 TGTGCCAGCACCCTAGGTAGGGCGAGTTCCTACAATGAGCAGTTCTTC CASTLGRASSYNEQFF
TRBJ1-2 - - TRBV21-1 TGTGCCAGCAGCAGGGAGTTGGACCACCCTGGCTACACCTTC CASSRELDHPGYTF
TRBJ2-1 - few TRBV7-6 TGTGCCAGCAGCTCTGTCGGGTACAATGAGCAGTTCTTC CASSSVGYNEQFF
TRBJ1-4 - - TRBV15 TGTGCCACCAGCAACGGGGGAGGGGGTGAAAAACTGTTTTTT CATSNGGGGEKLFF
TRBJ1-6 - few TRBV2 TGTGCCAGCTTGGGGCCGGCCAATTTGGTTAATTCACCCCTCCACTTT CASLGPANLVNSPLHF
TRBJ1-4 - - TRBV6-6 TGTGCCAGCAGTTACGGAGAAGGAGAAAAACTGTTTTTT CASSYGEGEKLFF
TRBJ2-2 TRBD1 - TRBV6-5 TGTGCCAGCAGTTCCCAGACAGGGCCCGGGGAGCTGTTTTTT CASSSQTGPGELFF
TRBJ1-2 - - TRBV30 TGTGCCTGGAGTGTACCGGGGCGAGATGGCTACACCTTC CAWSVPGRDGYTF
TRBJ2-2 - - TRBV9 TGTGCCAGTGGTTACAGTATGGGCCGGGCCAACACCGGGGAGCTGTTTTTT CASGYSMGRANTGELFF
TRBJ1-1 - few TRBV12-3/TRBV12-4 TGTGCCAGCAGTTTGTTAGAGAACACTGAAGCTTTCTTT CASSLLENTEAFF
TRBJ2-1 - few TRBV12-3/TRBV12-4 TGTGCCAGCAGTTGTCCTTACAGTCTAAGCTCCTACAATGAGCAGTTCTTC CASSCPYSLSSYNEQFF
TRBJ1-3 - - TRBV9 TGTGCCAGCAGCGTAGAGGGGCCGAACGTCCCTGGAAACACCATATATTTT CASSVEGPNVPGNTIYF
TRBJ2-3 - - TRBV20-1 TGCAGTGCCCGTCAGGGGATAGGGGATACGCAGTATTTT CSARQGIGDTQYF
TRBJ1-2 TRBD1 once TRBV12-3/TRBV12-4 TGTGCCAGTAGGACAGGGCTTCTTGGCTACACCTTC CASRTGLLGYTF
TRBJ1-2 - - TRBV12-3/TRBV12-4 TGTGCCAGCAGTCTGACTAGAGGGGGCTACACCTTC CASSLTRGGYTF
TRBJ2-1 - - TRBV7-8 TGTGCCAGCAGCCCCCGTCCGGACTCGAAGTTCTTC CASSPRPDSKFF
TRBJ1-2 TRBD1 - TRBV5-1 TGCGCCAGCAGCCAGTGGTCACAGGGGTACTATGGCTACACCTTC CASSQWSQGYYGYTF
TRBJ2-5 - few TRBV29-1 TGCAGCGTGGGTCTGGGGGTAGCAGAGACCCAGTACTTC CSVGLGVAETQYF
TRBJ2-1 - few TRBV5-1 TGCGCCAGCAGCTTCCGAGGCCCAGGCGGGCAGTTCTTC CASSFRGPGGQFF
TRBJ2-5 - - TRBV12-3/TRBV12-4 TGTGCCAGCACCTTGGGTGTAAGGGAGTCGAGTGAGACCCAGTACTTC CASTLGVRESSETQYF
TRBJ1-2 TRBD1 - TRBV28 TGTGCCAGCAGTTTAGGGCAGGGGGCGGCTAACTATGGCTACACCTTC CASSLGQGAANYGYTF
TRBJ1-1 - few TRBV29-1 TGCAGCGTGGACAACCGAGGGGCTTTCTTT CSVDNRGAFF
TRBJ2-1 TRBD2 few TRBV3-1 TGTGCCAGCAGCCCGGGACTAGCGGGAGGGTACTACAATGAGCAGTTCTTC CASSPGLAGGYYNEQFF
TRBJ2-7 - - TRBV19 TGTGCCAGTAACCAGGGCACCAACTCCTACGAGCAGTACTTC CASNQGTNSYEQYF
TRBJ2-1 TRBD1 few TRBV24-1 TGTGCCACCAGTGATCGCGGACAGGGGGCTTTGGATGAGCAGTTCTTC CATSDRGQGALDEQFF